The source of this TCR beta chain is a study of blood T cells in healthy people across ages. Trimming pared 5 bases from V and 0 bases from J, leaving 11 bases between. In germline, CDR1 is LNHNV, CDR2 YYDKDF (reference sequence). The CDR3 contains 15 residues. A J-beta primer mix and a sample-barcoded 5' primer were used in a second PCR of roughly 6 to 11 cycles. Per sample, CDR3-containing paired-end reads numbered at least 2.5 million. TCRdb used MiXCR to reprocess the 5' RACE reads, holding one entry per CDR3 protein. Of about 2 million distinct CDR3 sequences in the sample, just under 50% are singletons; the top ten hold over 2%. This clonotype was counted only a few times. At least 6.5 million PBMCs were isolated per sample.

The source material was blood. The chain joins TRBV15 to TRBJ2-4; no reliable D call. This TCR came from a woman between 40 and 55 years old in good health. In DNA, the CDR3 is TGTGCCACCAGCGGGCATCAGGTAGCCAAAAACATTCAGTACTTC. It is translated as CATSGHQVAKNIQYF.